A single sample gave rise to the 14 T cell receptor beta chains below, sequenced in a study of blood T cell repertoires in COVID-19. The method was immunoSEQ multiplex PCR; TCRdb's version includes in-frame clones alone and lacks a portion of them. The repertoire holds 390,000 or so clones, 87% seen once, with about 10% in the top ten. The sample was peripheral blood. The receptors were gathered from a woman aged 25-40 years with COVID-19, enrolled during active disease.

The gene calls are TRBV11-2 and TRBJ2-7; the D gene is possibly TRBD1 (5 bases). The V gene lost 1 base and the J gene lost 5 bases, with 18 bases spanning the gap. In germline, CDR1 is SGHAT, CDR2 FQNNGV. This CDR3 contains 16 residues. CDR3 residues: CASSLVLDISDDEQYF. The CDR3 DNA sequence: TGTGCCAGCAGCTTAGTATTGGACATAAGCGACGACGAGCAGTACTTC.

The chain employs TRBV7-6 and TRBJ2-1, with 10 bases aligning to TRBD2. Losses at the gene ends were 5 bases for V and 7 bases for J; bases not matched to a gene: 11. The CDR3 extends over 16 amino acids. Germline V CDR1 and CDR2: SGHVS, FNYEAQ. CDR3 nucleotide sequence: TGTGCCAGCAGCCCATACCCCAGCGGGAGGGAGAATGAGCAGTTCTTC. Its protein product is CASSPYPSGRENEQFF.

V gene TRBV29-1 combines with J gene TRBJ2-1; D not certain. CDR1 is SQVTM, CDR2 ANQGSEA, per germline. Trimming removed 0 bases from V and 4 bases from J, with 13 bases in between. This CDR3 contains 15 residues. CDR3 loop: CSVEDASRLYNEQFF. In nucleotides, the CDR3 is TGCAGCGTTGAAGATGCGTCGAGACTTTACAATGAGCAGTTCTTC.

The chain uses TRBV5-6 and TRBJ1-2, with D unclear. The CDR3 length is 13 residues. The V gene lost 4 bases and the J gene lost 8 bases, with 15 bases spanning the gap. Germline CDR1 reads SGHDT; CDR2 reads YYEEEE. The CDR3 loop reads CASSPRRVSGYTF. Here the CDR3 DNA reads TGTGCCAGCAGCCCTCGGAGGGTAAGCGGCTACACCTTC.

The chain uses TRBV5-6 and TRBJ2-1; tentatively, D is TRBD2 (6 bases). The germline CDR1 and CDR2 sequences are SGHDT and YYEEEE. The length of the CDR3 is 15 residues. Deletions cut 5 bases from V and 0 bases from J, with 12 bases between. For the CDR3, the DNA is TGTGCCAGCAGGTTTATCGGGGGCTCCTACAATGAGCAGTTCTTC. Translation: CASRFIGGSYNEQFF.

The chain joins TRBV2 to TRBJ1-5; D might be TRBD1 (6 bases). The CDR3 runs 15 residues. Trimming cost V 3 bases and J 2 bases, with 11 bases left between them. In germline, CDR1 is SNHLY, CDR2 FYNNEI. The CDR3 is CASSEGGAGNQPQHF. The CDR3 DNA sequence: TGTGCCAGCAGTGAGGGGGGGGCTGGCAATCAGCCCCAGCATTTT.

V gene TRBV2 combines with J gene TRBJ2-1; TRBD2 matches 9 bases. The V segment lost 7 bases and the J segment 8 bases; nucleotides outside the gene matches: 6. The CDR3 is 13 residues long. From germline, CDR1 is SNHLY and CDR2 FYNNEI. CDR3 in amino acids: CASKIAGADEQFF. Written as DNA, the CDR3 is TGTGCCAGCAAGATAGCGGGAGCGGATGAGCAGTTCTTC.

V and J are TRBV3-1 (or the pseudogene TRBV3-2) and TRBJ2-7, with unresolved D. Trimming pared 5 bases from V and 2 bases from J, leaving 16 bases between. The CDR3 consists of 15 residues. Germline V CDR1 and CDR2: LGHDT, YNNKEL (reference sequence). The CDR3 spells CASSSKGLGAYEQYF. Written as DNA, the CDR3 is TGTGCCAGCAGCTCCAAAGGCCTGGGCGCCTACGAGCAGTACTTC.

CDR3 bases: TGTGCCAGCAGTTACTCACCCCCGACGGGTAACTATGGCTACACCTTC. Amino acids: CASSYSPPTGNYGYTF. The chain links TRBV6-2 or TRBV6-3 to TRBJ1-2; D is undetermined. V lost 0 bases and J 1 base, leaving 12 bases between the germline ends. Germline CDR1 MNHEY, CDR2 SVGEGT. This CDR3 has 16 amino acids.

The CDR3 nucleotides read TGTGCCAGCAGTTTGGCGGGAGAATTTTACAATGAGCAGTTCTTC. This sequence encodes CASSLAGEFYNEQFF. The chain is built from TRBV28 and TRBJ2-1; 7 positions match TRBD2. The CDR3 length is 15 residues. Germline CDR1 MDHEN, CDR2 SYDVKM. V lost 3 bases and J lost 4; bases outside the gene matches: 6. Drawing the rest from reference TRBV28 and TRBJ2-1, the complete variable domain is DVKVTQSSRYLVKRTGEKVFLECVQDMDHENMFWYRQDPGLGLRLIYFSYDVKMKEKGDIPEGYSVSREKKERFSLILESASTNQTSMYLCASSLAGEFYNEQFFGPGTRLTVL.

This chain links TRBV9 with TRBJ2-7, with D perhaps matching TRBD1 (6 bases). V was clipped by 4 bases and J by 7 bases, with 27 bases between them. Germline lookup yields CDR1 SGDLS and CDR2 YYNGEE. This CDR3 comprises 17 residues. CDR3 protein: CASSPNLQGSFSGEQYF. The DNA for the CDR3 is TGTGCCAGCAGCCCGAACCTCCAGGGGAGCTTCTCGGGGGAGCAGTACTTC.

V gene TRBV6-5 combines with J gene TRBJ1-1; D not certain. Germline loops: CDR1 MNHEY, CDR2 SVGAGI. Trimming pared 10 bases from V and 5 bases from J, leaving 8 bases between. The CDR3 is 10 residues long. The CDR3 bases are TGTGCCACGTCGAGGACTGAAGCTTTCTTT. It codes for CATSRTEAFF.

This sequence joins TRBV12-3 or TRBV12-4 and TRBJ1-5; tentatively, D is TRBD1 (5 bases). Trimming cost V 6 bases and J 7 bases, with 13 bases left between them. This CDR3 has 13 residues. This CDR3 reads CASSTGGRQPQHF. CDR3 nucleotide sequence: TGTGCCAGCAGCACCGGGGGTCGGCAGCCCCAGCATTTT.

The gene calls are TRBV19 and TRBJ1-5, with D unclear. The CDR3 has 13 amino acids. Germline values: CDR1 LNHDA, CDR2 SQIVND (reference sequence). Trimming removed 3 bases from V and 7 bases from J, with 10 bases in between. The CDR3 region has the DNA TGTGCCAGTAGTATTGCCGGGAGCCAGCCCCAGCATTTT. Translated, it gives CASSIAGSQPQHF.